This T cell receptor beta chain derives from a study of Ad26.COV2.S vaccination and SARS-CoV-2 variants. Data came from immunoSEQ multiplex PCR; TCRdb stores just in-frame clones and leaves some out. Of a few hundred thousand clones listed, roughly 86% are singletons. Treatment reported: approximately 18 received Ad26.COV2.S at low or high dose, single or two shots; roughly five received placebo; per-sample allocation not given. On day 63 after the first injection, vaccine and placebo recipients gave samples. The CDR3 length is 15 residues. V was pared by 0 bases and J by 2 bases, with 8 bases between. Germline V lookup: CDR1 ENHRY, CDR2 SYGVKD.

The rearrangement uses TRBV10-3 and TRBJ2-1; possible D gene TRBD1, 5 bases. This specimen was peripheral blood, taken in a trial of Ad26.COV2.S vaccine versus placebo. The clonotype originates from a person aged 18-60 years who received the Ad26.COV2.S COVID-19 vaccine or a placebo. Here the CDR3 reads CAISESGRAYNEQFF. CDR3 DNA: TGTGCCATCAGTGAGTCGGGCAGGGCCTACAATGAGCAGTTCTTC.